The 2 T cell receptor beta chains in this list originate from one sample, sequenced in a study of blood T cell repertoires in COVID-19. Assay: immunoSEQ multiplex PCR; the TCRdb copy retains only in-frame clones and omits some. Of just over 650,000 clones listed, about 90% are singletons. Material: peripheral blood. The receptors were sampled from a woman aged 18-29 years with acute or convalescent COVID-19.

This chain joins TRBV5-4 and TRBJ1-2; possible D gene TRBD1, 5 bases. CDR1 and CDR2 from the germline V gene are SGHNT and YYREEE (reference sequence). CDR3 length: 15 residues. Trimming took 4 bases from V and 4 from J, leaving 17 bases between them. In DNA, the CDR3 is TGTGCCAGCAGCCCCGAGTGGGGCGGCCGCTATGGCTACACCTTC. It is translated as CASSPEWGGRYGYTF.

V is TRBV7-2 and J is TRBJ2-1; no firm D call. Trimming took 3 bases from V and 0 from J, leaving 9 bases between them. CDR1 is SGHTA, CDR2 FQGNSA, per germline. The CDR3 loop spans 15 amino acids. Here the CDR3 DNA reads TGTGCCAGCAGCTTGTCCTCTAGCTCCTACAATGAGCAGTTCTTC. Its translation is CASSLSSSSYNEQFF.